The TCR beta chain under discussion was sequenced for a study of blood T cell repertoires in COVID-19 (TCRdb year 2020). For the wider study: Samples covering the acute and convalescent phases of COVID-19 were provided by collaborators in the United States, Italy and Spain. The prospective study material was composed of cDNA or gDNA derived from T cells, B-cell-depleted T cells, or PBMCs. Deeply sampled blood TCRbeta repertoires from subjects exposed to, actively infected with, or recovered from COVID-19 were included in the dataset. A freely available public database, intended as a resource for researchers studying the immune response to SARS-CoV-2, is where the repertoires were released. The samples were drawn from two sources: the first 160 participants of the ongoing ImmuneRACE study, and 1,254 subjects contributed by 6 global collaborators. The sample metadata nearly always contained a de-identified subject ID, COVID-19 status, age in years and sex. Where HLA class I and class II types were available, the types were taken from metadata supplied by the sample provider, not from assay-based typing. Study-level results and caveats: How much clinical and demographic metadata was included differed by source and by participant, and the metadata was provided uncurated.

Worth noting for this clone: What antigen it recognizes has not been identified. No much larger clone is present one base from it, and per-base qualities are unavailable.

One collaborating source in Seattle enrolled patients during active infection and followed them longitudinally through the course of disease. Each collaborating institution followed its own protocols to collect whole blood in K2EDTA tubes. Collaborator samples were shipped for TCRbeta analysis as frozen whole blood, isolated PBMCs, or DNA extracted from either sample type. The immunoSEQ Assay, a bias-controlled multiplex PCR, was used to amplify TCRbeta CDR3 regions from genomic DNA. The study's processing was this. Nucleated cell counts per sample were estimated from amplification of reference gene primers within the assay. To quantify the absolute abundance of each unique TCRbeta CDR3 rearrangement, sequence reads were collapsed and filtered. For each sample, productive Simpson clonality was calculated by taking the square root of Simpson's diversity index across productive rearrangements. TCRdb's version of the immuneACCESS table is confined to in-frame rearrangements and falls short of the full clone set. An unresolved V gene accounts for under half of the shortfall where checked; the remainder is of unknown origin. The V and J calls and the clone size are those of that table, but D and trimming were determined from the DNA. The sample records approximately 300,000 clones, around 91% of which are singletons. The top ten clones comprise 1% of the sample.

Sequences SGHNT (CDR1) and YYREEE (CDR2) are obtained from the germline V gene (reference sequence). The cysteine opens and the phenylalanine closes a CDR3 of 16 amino acids. Only CDR3 DNA remains: 48 bases, in frame from the first base. Trimming accounts for 0 bases at V and 3 bases at J, while the number of junction bases matched to no gene is 6. The rearranged chain carries TRBV5-4 and TRBJ2-5; TRBD1 lines up with 9 middle nucleotides. The material sequenced was peripheral blood. The TCR comes from a woman in her thirties or forties with COVID-19, enrolled during active disease. At the DNA level, the sequence is TGTGCCAGCAGCTTGGGTGCCAGGACAGGGGAAGAGACCCAGTACTTC. This yields the protein CASSLGARTGEETQYF.